This TCR beta chain was captured by sequencing in a study of T cells in Graves' hyperthyroidism and ophthalmopathy. This clonotype was counted at least ten times. The antigen is not known. Study-level points and caveats: Stable hyperthyroidism was separated from ophthalmopathy by a model based on 13 V-J features.

TCR beta CDR3 sequences were amplified from RNA transcripts. During a first-round RT-PCR of the TCR CDR3, the HTBI primer set was used. TCRdb independently ran MiXCR on the multiplex PCR reads; one entry per CDR3 protein. This sample yields roughly 510,000 distinct CDR3 sequences, of which over 45% are seen a single time; around 44% belongs to the top ten. This clonotype was obtained from an adult woman with Graves' disease, either hyperthyroidism or ophthalmopathy (not recorded which). Sequences were obtained from peripheral blood or thyroid tissue (not recorded which).

The DNA of the CDR3 is TGTGCCAGTAGTACTCAACGGGCTGGGGCCAACGTCCTGACTTTC. Amino acid sequence: CASSTQRAGANVLTF. The gene calls are TRBV19 and TRBJ2-6; no definite D call. CDR3 length equals 15 residues. Trimming pared 4 bases from V and 2 bases from J, leaving 9 bases between. Germline lookup yields CDR1 LNHDA and CDR2 SQIVND (reference sequence).